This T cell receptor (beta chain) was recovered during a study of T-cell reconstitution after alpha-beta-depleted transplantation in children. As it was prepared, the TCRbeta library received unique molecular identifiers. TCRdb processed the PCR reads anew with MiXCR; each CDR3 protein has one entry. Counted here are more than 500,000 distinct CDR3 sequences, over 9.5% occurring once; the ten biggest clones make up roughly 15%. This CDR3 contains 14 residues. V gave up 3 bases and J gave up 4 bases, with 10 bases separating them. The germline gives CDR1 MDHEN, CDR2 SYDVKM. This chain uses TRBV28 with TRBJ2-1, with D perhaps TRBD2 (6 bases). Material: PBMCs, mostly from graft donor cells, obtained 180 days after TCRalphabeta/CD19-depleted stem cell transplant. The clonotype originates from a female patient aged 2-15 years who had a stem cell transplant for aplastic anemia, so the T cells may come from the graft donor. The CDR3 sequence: CASSFQRVYNEQFF. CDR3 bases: TGTGCCAGCAGTTTCCAGCGGGTATACAATGAGCAGTTCTTC.